The 32 T cell receptor beta chains presented below share a single source sample, sequenced in a study of T cell responses to AZD1222 COVID-19 vaccine. TCRdb keeps only in-frame clones here, not all; method: immunoSEQ multiplex PCR. Among over 120,000 clones, about 91% were seen once, and the ten largest hold around 3.5%. The sample in question was peripheral blood, obtained 28 days after the second AZD1222 dose. Receptors were obtained from an adult who received the AZD1222 COVID-19 vaccine.

J is TRBJ1-3 and V is TRBV18; D is undetermined. Between the trimmed V and J ends, which lost 2 bases and 0 bases, there was a span of 11 bases. This CDR3 contains 16 residues. CDR1 and CDR2 from the germline V gene are KGHSH and LQKENI. The CDR3, as DNA: TGTGCCAGCTCACCAAACCCGTTGACCTCTGGAAACACCATATATTTT. This translates into CASSPNPLTSGNTIYF.

This rearrangement joins TRBV28 to TRBJ2-5; maybe TRBD2 (5 bases). V lost 7 bases to trimming and J lost 4 bases, with 25 bases between them. This CDR3 is 17 amino acids long. Per germline, CDR1 MDHEN and CDR2 SYDVKM. CDR3 region: CASTAPSGFGAGETQYF. The CDR3 bases are TGTGCCAGCACGGCTCCCTCAGGTTTCGGTGCGGGAGAGACCCAGTACTTC. Complete variable domain (other parts from reference TRBV28 and TRBJ2-5): DVKVTQSSRYLVKRTGEKVFLECVQDMDHENMFWYRQDPGLGLRLIYFSYDVKMKEKGDIPEGYSVSREKKERFSLILESASTNQTSMYLCASTAPSGFGAGETQYFGPGTRLLVL.

This sequence joins TRBV9 and TRBJ2-5, with 16 positions matching TRBD2. CDR3 length: 16 amino acids. The germline V gene has CDR1 SGDLS and CDR2 YYNGEE. Unmatched junction bases numbered 5, after V lost 0 bases and J lost 9 bases. The CDR3 region has the DNA TGTGCCAGCAGCGTAGGGGGGACTAGCGGGAGGGAGGCCCAGTACTTC. Translated: CASSVGGTSGREAQYF.

The CDR3 spells CASSYSLLGYGYTF. Here the CDR3 DNA reads TGTGCCAGCAGTTACTCATTACTCGGCTATGGCTACACCTTC. V gene TRBV6-2 or TRBV6-3 combines with J gene TRBJ1-2; D is unresolved. Germline CDR1 is MNHEY and CDR2 is SVGEGT. The CDR3 is 14 amino acids. With 0 bases removed from V and 4 bases from J, the gap between germline ends came to 9 bases.

This clone was counted a few times. The chain is built from TRBV5-1 and TRBJ1-1; 9 bases are a match to TRBD1. The V gene's germline CDR1 is SGHRS and CDR2 YFSETQ. V trimming: 4 bases; J trimming: 7 bases; junction bases outside the gene matches: 11. The CDR3 sequence is 15 residues long. CDR3 region: CASSLGQGRASEAFF. For the CDR3, the DNA is TGCGCCAGCAGCCTGGGACAGGGTCGGGCGAGTGAAGCTTTCTTT.

V is TRBV11-2 and J is TRBJ1-6, with 7 bases lining up with TRBD1. The germline CDR1 and CDR2 sequences are SGHAT and FQNNGV. The CDR3 spans 17 residues. Unmatched junction bases numbered 7, after V lost 5 bases and J lost 0 bases. The CDR3 DNA sequence: TGTGCCAGCAGCCAGGGACAGATACTCTCCTATAATTCACCCCTCCACTTT. Its protein is CASSQGQILSYNSPLHF.

The chain couples TRBV21-1 to TRBJ2-7; the listed D gene, TRBD1, was not tested against the DNA. TRBV21-1 is an annotated pseudogene. This CDR3 contains 16 residues. Here the CDR3 DNA reads TGTGCCAGCAGCAAAGGATATCTACAGTATCCCTACGAGCAGTACTTC. Amino acids: CASSKGYLQYPYEQYF.

The chain joins TRBV5-1 to TRBJ2-7; unclear D gene. The CDR3 is made up of 14 amino acids. Trimming stripped 3 bases from V and 2 bases from J, with 12 bases between. Germline CDR1 and CDR2: SGHRS and YFSETQ. The CDR3 here is CASSSNRYAYEQYF. The DNA of the CDR3 is TGCGCCAGCAGCTCGAACAGATACGCCTACGAGCAGTACTTC.

This chain connects TRBV11-2 to TRBJ2-7; 10 bases map to TRBD1. The CDR3 runs to 15 residues. After removal of 1 base from V and 2 bases from J, the junction contained 2 bases not matched to a gene. Germline V gene sequence: CDR1 SGHAT, CDR2 FQNNGV. This chain's CDR3 is CASSLADRGPYEQYF. CDR3 coding DNA: TGTGCCAGCAGCTTAGCCGACAGGGGGCCCTACGAGCAGTACTTC.

The chain recombines TRBV19 with TRBJ1-3, with a possible D match to TRBD1 (6 bases). The CDR3 consists of 14 residues. With 4 bases removed from V and 1 base from J, the gap between germline ends came to 8 bases. Germline values: CDR1 LNHDA, CDR2 SQIVND (reference sequence). CDR3 bases: TGTGCCAGTAGTACAGGGGCTTCTGGAAACACCATATATTTT. Its protein product is CASSTGASGNTIYF.

In its sample, this clone was seen once. The rearrangement joins TRBV3-1 (or the pseudogene TRBV3-2) to TRBJ1-4; D is ambiguous. V was cut by 3 bases and J by 0 bases, with 11 bases left in between. CDR1 and CDR2 from the germline V gene are LGHDT and YNNKEL (reference sequence). The CDR3 loop spans 16 amino acids. The CDR3 DNA is TGTGCCAGCAGCCAGATGTTCCTCGCAACTAATGAAAAACTGTTTTTT. It translates to CASSQMFLATNEKLFF.

The chain recombines TRBV5-1 with TRBJ2-7; a weak D match, TRBD2 (5 bases). The V and J ends lost 4 bases and 6 bases respectively, with 14 bases between them. The CDR3 totals 13 residues. CDR1 and CDR2 (germline): SGHRS, YFSETQ. This CDR3 reads CASSTSGGPEQYF. The CDR3 DNA is TGCGCCAGCAGCACCTCAGGAGGTCCCGAGCAGTACTTC.

The chain is built from TRBV28 and TRBJ1-5; TRBD1 aligns across 8 bases. J gave up 3 bases and V 3 bases, and 7 bases lay outside the gene matches. Germline CDR1 and CDR2: MDHEN and SYDVKM. This CDR3 region has 16 residues. The CDR3 DNA follows: TGTGCCAGCAGTTTCCGACAGGGGAGATTCAATCAGCCCCAGCATTTT. Its translation is CASSFRQGRFNQPQHF.

This chain connects TRBV6-6 to TRBJ2-3; D may be TRBD2 (6 bases). Germline V gives CDR1 MNHNY, CDR2 SVGAGI (reference sequence). CDR3 size: 14 residues. The V end was cut by 7 bases, the J end by 3 bases, with 14 bases between. The CDR3 here is CASTRELSTDTQYF. The CDR3 DNA follows: TGTGCCAGCACCCGGGAGCTAAGTACAGATACGCAGTATTTT.

The chain has TRBV29-1 and TRBJ2-1; D possibly matches TRBD1 or TRBD2 (5 bases each). This CDR3 has 13 amino acids. Germline lookup yields CDR1 SQVTM and CDR2 ANQGSEA. V dropped 2 bases and J dropped 3 bases, with 8 bases sitting between them. The CDR3 spells CSVERDGYNEQFF. CDR3 in DNA: TGCAGCGTTGAAAGGGACGGCTACAATGAGCAGTTCTTC.

This chain joins TRBV5-8 and TRBJ2-7; D uncertain. This CDR3 contains 14 residues. Germline V gene lookup returns CDR1 SGHTS and CDR2 YDEGEE. V was shortened by 6 bases and J by 0 bases, with 13 bases between the two germline ends. The CDR3 DNA reads TGTGCCAGCACCCCCGTAGGTAGCTCCTACGAGCAGTACTTC. This sequence encodes CASTPVGSSYEQYF.

The rearrangement uses TRBV5-1 and TRBJ2-7, with 7 bases aligning to TRBD1. Per germline, CDR1 SGHRS and CDR2 YFSETQ. The V segment lost 2 bases and the J segment 3 bases; nucleotides outside the gene matches: 5. CDR3 length: 14 residues. CDR3 sequence: CASSFRQGDYEQYF. In nucleotides, the CDR3 is TGCGCCAGCAGCTTCCGACAGGGAGACTACGAGCAGTACTTC. Complete variable domain (other parts from reference TRBV5-1 and TRBJ2-7): KAGVTQTPRYLIKTRGQQVTLSCSPISGHRSVSWYQQTPGQGLQFLFEYFSETQRNKGNFPGRFSGRQFSNSRSEMNVSTLELGDSALYLCASSFRQGDYEQYFGPGTRLTVT.

The chain joins TRBV6-2 or TRBV6-3 to TRBJ2-3, with 9 bases lining up with TRBD2. Germline loops: CDR1 MNHEY, CDR2 SVGEGT. V lost 5 bases and J lost 2; bases outside the gene matches: 8. This CDR3 is built from 16 residues. In DNA, the CDR3 is TGTGCCAGCAGTGTAGGACTAGCGAGAAACACAGATACGCAGTATTTT. Its protein product is CASSVGLARNTDTQYF.

The chain links TRBV28 to TRBJ2-2; 9 bases agree with TRBD1. Trimming removed 2 bases from V and 3 bases from J; junction bases left unmatched: 13. Germline lookup yields CDR1 MDHEN and CDR2 SYDVKM. This CDR3 has 19 residues. CDR3 DNA sequence: TGTGCCAGCAGTTTACTCAACCTTGGGACAGGGTGGGACACCGGGGAGCTGTTTTTT. Its protein product is CASSLLNLGTGWDTGELFF.

V usage is TRBV7-9 and J usage is TRBJ1-5, with D perhaps matching TRBD1 (5 bases). The germline V and J ends were trimmed by 5 bases and 2 bases, with 13 bases remaining between them. Germline lookup yields CDR1 SEHNR and CDR2 FQNEAQ (reference sequence). CDR3 length: 15 residues. CDR3 coding DNA: TGTGCCAGCAGCCCCCTGCGAGGGGGCAATCAGCCCCAGCATTTT. Its protein is CASSPLRGGNQPQHF.

The chain links TRBV6-1 to TRBJ2-2; 11 nucleotides agree with TRBD1. Trimming took 4 bases from V and 6 from J; bases not matched to a gene: 7. The V gene's germline CDR1 is MNHNS and CDR2 SASEGT. The CDR3 loop spans 16 amino acids. DNA of the CDR3: TGTGCCAGCAGTGCCCGGGACAGGGGGTTATCCGGGGAGCTGTTTTTT. It codes for CASSARDRGLSGELFF.

V usage is TRBV15 and J usage is TRBJ2-5; possible D gene TRBD2, 6 bases. CDR3 length equals 15 residues. Trimming pared 3 bases from V and 2 bases from J, leaving 13 bases between. Germline CDR1 LNHNV, CDR2 YYDKDF (reference sequence). The CDR3 region is CATSSGGKKQETQYF. For the CDR3, the DNA is TGTGCCACCAGCAGTGGCGGGAAGAAACAAGAGACCCAGTACTTC. Based on the CDR3 plus reference TRBV15 and TRBJ2-5, the full variable domain is DAMVIQNPRYQVTQFGKPVTLSCSQTLNHNVMYWYQQKSSQAPKLLFHYYDKDFNNEADTPDNFQSRRPNTSFCFLDIRSPGLGDTAMYLCATSSGGKKQETQYFGPGTRLLVL.

The J gene is TRBJ2-1, the V gene TRBV3-1 (or the pseudogene TRBV3-2); 7 bases map to TRBD1. Germline lookup yields CDR1 LGHDT and CDR2 YNNKEL (reference sequence). CDR3 size: 14 residues. V trimming: 2 bases; J trimming: 6 bases; junction bases outside the gene matches: 4. The CDR3 loop reads CASSQRDSSNEQFF. The CDR3 nucleotides read TGTGCCAGCAGCCAACGGGACAGTAGCAATGAGCAGTTCTTC.

The chain employs TRBV12-3 or TRBV12-4 and TRBJ1-2; perhaps TRBD1 as D (5 bases). CDR3 length equals 12 residues. Trimming took off 5 bases at V and 4 bases at J, with 8 bases between the two ends. The CDR3, as DNA: TGTGCCAGCAGTCTCAGGGTCTATGGCTACACCTTC. Its protein product is CASSLRVYGYTF.

The chain links TRBV5-1 to TRBJ2-1, with a weak D call TRBD1 (6 bases). This CDR3 has 16 amino acids. Germline CDR1 SGHRS, CDR2 YFSETQ. Trimming took 0 bases from V and 4 from J, leaving 14 bases between them. The CDR3 spells CASSLGVGGPYNEQFF. The CDR3, as DNA: TGCGCCAGCAGCTTGGGGGTAGGGGGTCCATACAATGAGCAGTTCTTC.

The sample holds a few counts of this clone. As DNA, the CDR3 is TGTGCCAGTAGTAATAGGCGGGGCGGCTACACCTTC. It codes for CASSNRRGGYTF. The J gene is TRBJ1-2, the V gene TRBV19, with a tentative D call TRBD1 (5 bases). Trimming removed 4 bases from V and 8 bases from J, with 11 bases in between. CDR3 length equals 12 residues. Per germline, CDR1 LNHDA and CDR2 SQIVND (reference sequence).

This chain joins TRBV4-3 and TRBJ2-2; D remains unclear. CDR3 size: 17 residues. Looked up from germline, CDR1 is LGHNA and CDR2 is YSLEER. V was pared by 0 bases and J by 1 base, with 12 bases between. The CDR3 bases are TGCGCCAGCAGCCAAGATCCCTCCGGCAGGAACACCGGGGAGCTGTTTTTT. This gives the protein CASSQDPSGRNTGELFF.

The rearrangement uses TRBV4-1 and TRBJ2-1; a possible D gene is TRBD2 (7 bases). Trimming removed 0 bases from V and 7 bases from J, with 16 bases in between. The CDR3 is made up of 16 amino acids. Germline-derived CDR1 and CDR2 are MGHRA and YSYEKL. This chain's CDR3 is CASSQEGAGARNEQFF. As DNA, the CDR3 is TGCGCCAGCAGCCAAGAGGGGGCGGGAGCAAGGAATGAGCAGTTCTTC.

This rearrangement joins TRBV29-1 to TRBJ2-3; TRBD1 or TRBD2 may be the D gene (5 bases each). In germline, CDR1 is SQVTM, CDR2 ANQGSEA. The CDR3 loop spans 15 amino acids. Deletions cut 3 bases from V and 1 base from J, with 14 bases between. Here the CDR3 reads CSVERDGSRTDTQYF. The CDR3 bases are TGCAGCGTTGAGAGGGACGGATCACGCACAGATACGCAGTATTTT.

CDR3 sequence reads: CASSLEQWGNEQFF. CDR3 coding DNA: TGCGCCAGCAGCTTGGAACAGTGGGGCAATGAGCAGTTCTTC. J is TRBJ2-1 and V is TRBV5-1; D unresolved. Trimming took off 0 bases at V and 6 bases at J, with 10 bases between the two ends. Germline values: CDR1 SGHRS, CDR2 YFSETQ. The CDR3 is 14 residues long.

The chain has TRBV24-1 and TRBJ1-1; D is perhaps TRBD1 (5 bases). The CDR3 spans 12 residues. Deletions cut 2 bases from V and 9 bases from J, with 9 bases between. Germline V gene data show CDR1 as KGHDR and CDR2 as SFDVKD. CDR3 region: CATSDSLGQAFF. The CDR3 DNA follows: TGTGCCACCAGTGATTCTTTGGGGCAAGCTTTCTTT.

Only one count was recorded for this clone. This chain joins TRBV27 and TRBJ2-1, with D perhaps matching TRBD1 or TRBD2 (5 bases each). The length of the CDR3 is 15 residues. Germline V gene sequence: CDR1 MNHEY, CDR2 SMNVEV (reference sequence). V shed 5 bases and J shed 7 bases, with 18 bases lying between them. The CDR3: CASSTGPGPLNEQFF. The CDR3 DNA reads TGTGCCAGCAGTACCGGCCCGGGGCCGTTGAATGAGCAGTTCTTC.